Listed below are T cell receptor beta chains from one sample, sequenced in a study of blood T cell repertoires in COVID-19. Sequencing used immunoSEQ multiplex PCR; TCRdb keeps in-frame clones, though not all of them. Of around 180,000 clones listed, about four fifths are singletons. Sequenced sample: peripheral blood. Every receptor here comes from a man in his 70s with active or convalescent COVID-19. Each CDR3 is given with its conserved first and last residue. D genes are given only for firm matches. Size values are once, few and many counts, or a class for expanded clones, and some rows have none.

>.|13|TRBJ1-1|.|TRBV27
CASSSPLGGEAFF
TGTGCCAGCAGTTCCCCGCTAGGGGGAGAAGCTTTCTTT
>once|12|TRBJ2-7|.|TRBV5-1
CASSVDSYEQYF
TGCGCCAGCAGCGTTGACAGCTACGAGCAGTACTTC
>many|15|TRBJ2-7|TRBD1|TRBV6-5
CAGSPGQPSTYEQYF
TGTGCCGGATCCCCGGGACAGCCCTCTACCTACGAGCAGTACTTC
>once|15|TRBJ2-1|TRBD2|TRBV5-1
CASSSIAGSYNEQFF
TGCGCCAGCAGCTCCATAGCGGGGTCGTACAATGAGCAGTTCTTC
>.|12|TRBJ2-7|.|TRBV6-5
CASSYGDNEQYF
TGTGCCAGCAGTTACGGAGATAACGAGCAGTACTTC
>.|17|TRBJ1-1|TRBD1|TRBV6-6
CASSPWDSDSGLSEAFF
TGTGCCAGCAGTCCTTGGGACAGTGATTCGGGGTTGTCTGAAGCTTTCTTT
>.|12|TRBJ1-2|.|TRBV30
CAWSATVNGYTF
TGTGCCTGGAGTGCGACAGTCAATGGCTACACCTTC
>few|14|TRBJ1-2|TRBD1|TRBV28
CASSQMTGAKGYTF
TGTGCCAGCAGCCAAATGACAGGGGCGAAAGGCTACACCTTC
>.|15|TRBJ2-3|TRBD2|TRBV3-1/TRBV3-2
CASSQEGGVTDTQYF
TGTGCCAGCAGCCAAGAGGGGGGGGTGACAGATACGCAGTATTTT
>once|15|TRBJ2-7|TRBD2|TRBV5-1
CASSLVGGGNYEQYF
TGCGCCAGCAGCTTGGTCGGCGGGGGGAACTACGAGCAGTACTTC
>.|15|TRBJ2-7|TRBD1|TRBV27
CASSGTGGVGYEQYF
TGTGCCAGCTCGGGGACAGGGGGCGTTGGCTACGAGCAGTACTTC
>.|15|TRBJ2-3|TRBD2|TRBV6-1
CASSETAGVTDTQYF
TGTGCCAGCAGTGAAACAGCGGGAGTAACAGATACGCAGTATTTT
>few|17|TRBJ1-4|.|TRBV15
CATSRGAILTTNEKLFF
TGTGCCACCAGCAGAGGGGCCATTTTAACAACTAATGAAAAACTGTTTTTT
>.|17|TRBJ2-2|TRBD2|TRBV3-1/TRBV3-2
CASSQVGLAANTGELFF
TGTGCCAGCAGCCAAGTGGGGCTAGCGGCGAACACCGGGGAGCTGTTTTTT
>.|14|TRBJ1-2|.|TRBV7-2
CASSPAGFNYGYTF
TGTGCCAGCAGTCCCGCGGGTTTTAACTATGGCTACACCTTC
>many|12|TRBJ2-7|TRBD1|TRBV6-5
CATQTGEREQYF
TGTGCCACCCAGACAGGGGAACGCGAGCAGTACTTC
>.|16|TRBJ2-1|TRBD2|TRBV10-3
CAISEPGLAVDNEQFF
TGTGCCATCAGTGAGCCGGGACTAGCGGTCGACAATGAGCAGTTCTTC